This record looks at one TCR beta chain sequence and its context. Its target is not known. This sample is part of a study of cytomegalovirus exposure and HLA in healthy donors. Overall study results and limits: CMV antigen specificity was confirmed in vitro for three CMV-associated chains. Per published reports, the classifier diagnosed cytomegalovirus status with high specificity and sensitivity.

Unmatched junction bases numbered 7, after V lost 0 bases and J lost 6 bases. Germline V gene sequence: CDR1 MGHRA, CDR2 YSYEKL. The CDR3 has 16 residues. Libraries were prepared by immunoSEQ multiplex PCR; TCRdb keeps only in-frame clonotypes and omits some of them. The sample includes about 60,000 clones, approximately 95% of them seen just once. The rearrangement links TRBV4-1 to TRBJ1-4; 7 bases are shared with TRBD1. This clonotype originated in a woman aged 18-29 years in good health and CMV-seronegative. The specimen sequenced was PBMCs. CDR3 nucleotides: TGCGCCAGCAGCCAAGATTACAGGGGTCAAGATGAAAAACTGTTTTTT. It is translated as CASSQDYRGQDEKLFF.